This TCR beta chain was sequenced during a study of blood T cell repertoires in COVID-19. Trimming shortened V by 3 bases and J by 4 bases, and 16 bases separated the two germline ends. Germline loops: CDR1 SNHLY, CDR2 FYNNEI. CDR3 length: 16 amino acids. Measured with immunoSEQ multiplex PCR; TCRdb has only the in-frame clones, and not every one. The sample records 64,000 or so clones, about nine tenths being singletons. The sample was peripheral blood. The chain links TRBV2 to TRBJ1-5; D possibly corresponds to TRBD1 (5 bases). The receptor was isolated from a human donor in a cohort sampled during active COVID-19. CDR3 residues: CASSELRVGGNQPQHF. The CDR3 nucleotides read TGTGCCAGCAGTGAGCTCAGGGTAGGAGGGAATCAGCCCCAGCATTTT.